These T cell receptor beta chains were read from a single sample in a study of cytomegalovirus exposure and HLA in healthy donors. Profiling relied on immunoSEQ multiplex PCR, and the TCRdb table lists in-frame clones only, not all of them. The repertoire holds roughly 170,000 clones, approximately 80% seen once, with around 2.4% in the top ten. Sequencing was done on a sample of PBMCs. These TCRs come from a woman between 25 and 40 years old in good health and CMV-seronegative. Each CDR3 is given without its conserved first and last residue. Clone sizes are given selectively: once, few, many, or a class where the clone is expanded.

>TRBJ1-2|NA|TRBV9
ASSVSGTNYGYT
>TRBJ2-7|NA|TRBV4-2
ASSQAGGQSSYEQY
>TRBJ2-3|NA|TRBV7-8
ASSSGTSGRDTQY
>TRBJ1-6|NA|TRBV27
ASSPTGSLTYNSPLH
>TRBJ2-1|NA|TRBV7-2
ASSRPRPPYNEQF
>TRBJ2-7|NA|TRBV13
ASSHSGGLSYEQY
>TRBJ2-4|NA|TRBV5-6
ASSLTWTEVKNIQY
>TRBJ2-7|NA|TRBV4-2
ASSQETSGVNYEQY
>TRBJ2-1|NA|TRBV4-3
ASSRGSGGKISYNEQF
>TRBJ2-3|NA|TRBV6-5
ASTRDRGGTDTQY
>TRBJ2-7|NA|TRBV7-6
ASSSGRGALWEQY
>TRBJ2-7|NA|TRBV6-5
ASSYLAGGGIEQY
>TRBJ2-7|NA|TRBV19
ASSTGWMPVGYEQY
>TRBJ2-7|once|TRBV5-4
ASRQGLAGEPLDEQY
>TRBJ1-2|NA|TRBV28
ASSSGQGAQGGYT
>TRBJ1-1|once|TRBV19
ASSITVTANTEAF
>TRBJ1-1|NA|TRBV28
ASSLALTTGDTEAF
>TRBJ2-3|NA|TRBV13
ASSLSPGSSTDTQY
>TRBJ2-3|NA|TRBV7-2
ASSLSGYGTDTQY
>TRBJ2-6|NA|TRBV15
ATSRGQGISGANGLT
>TRBJ1-2|NA|TRBV11-2
ASSRVDRAYGYT
>TRBJ1-2|NA|TRBV2
ASRKGTDLWGYT
>TRBJ2-7|NA|TRBV2
ASRGARGGASYEQY
>TRBJ2-7|few|TRBV28
ASSSLGQGSSYEQY
>TRBJ1-6|NA|TRBV11-2
ASSLAQGVTYNSPLH
>TRBJ2-7|few|TRBV27
ASSLSSGFYEQY
>TRBJ1-3|NA|TRBV28
ASSPQVSGNTIY
>TRBJ2-6|NA|TRBV18
ASSLSRGSNSGANVLT
>TRBJ1-6|NA|TRBV28
ASSLLQGSPLH
>TRBJ2-5|NA|TRBV23-1
ASSPAKETQY
>TRBJ1-1|once|TRBV6-5
ASTGRGRLSEAF
>TRBJ2-3|NA|TRBV7-9
ASSGLAGGFFTDTQY
>TRBJ2-7|NA|TRBV28
ASSRTEYEQY
>TRBJ2-3|NA|TRBV18
ASSPLQDWGGTQY
>TRBJ1-4|NA|TRBV7-2
ASSSTRGAREKLF
>TRBJ2-7|NA|TRBV9
ASSPRGDTYEQY
>TRBJ2-2|NA|TRBV19
ASSAGTAAIPNTGELF
>TRBJ2-5|NA|TRBV29-1
SATGSQETQY
>TRBJ1-5|few|TRBV4-2
ASSQDWGGGQPQH